The 10 T cell receptor beta chains in this list originate from one sample, sequenced in a study of blood T cell repertoires in COVID-19. Sequencing used immunoSEQ multiplex PCR; TCRdb keeps in-frame clones, though not all of them. The sample includes 250,000 to 300,000 clones, approximately 82% of them seen just once. The specimen sequenced was PBMCs or T cells enriched from blood (not recorded which). The receptors shown here come from a man in his forties or fifties who had been exposed to COVID-19.

The CDR3 loop reads CASSISRRIAGGYNEQFF. The CDR3 DNA follows: TGTGCCAGTAGTATCAGCCGACGGATAGCGGGAGGATACAATGAGCAGTTCTTC. The chain couples TRBV19 to TRBJ2-1, with 10 positions matching TRBD2. The CDR3 extends over 18 amino acids. Germline CDR1 is LNHDA and CDR2 is SQIVND (reference sequence). With 3 bases clipped from V and 4 bases from J, the junction kept 12 bases outside the gene matches.

The chain carries TRBV5-1 and TRBJ2-7; the match to TRBD2 covers 13 bases. J was trimmed by 0 bases and V by 7 bases; bases with no gene match: 4. Germline assignment: CDR1 SGHRS and CDR2 YFSETQ. The CDR3 is 15 amino acids. The CDR3 region is CASPGLAGVSYEQYF. The CDR3 region has the DNA TGCGCCAGCCCCGGACTAGCGGGAGTCTCCTACGAGCAGTACTTC.

This chain links TRBV10-3 with TRBJ2-1; 8 bases agree with TRBD1. In germline, CDR1 is ENHRY, CDR2 SYGVKD. This CDR3 region has 13 residues. V lost 7 bases, J lost 5 bases, and 4 bases stayed unmatched. CDR3 residues: CAITGQGNNEQFF. Here the CDR3 DNA reads TGTGCCATCACAGGACAGGGCAACAATGAGCAGTTCTTC.

The rearrangement joins TRBV12-5 to TRBJ2-7, with D maybe TRBD2 (6 bases). The V gene's germline CDR1 is LGHNT and CDR2 FRNRAP. The CDR3 is 13 residues long. Trimming pared 1 base from V and 5 bases from J, leaving 9 bases between. CDR3 in amino acids: CASGLGGLDEQYF. The CDR3 DNA reads as TGTGCTAGTGGTTTGGGGGGACTGGACGAGCAGTACTTC.

The chain is built from TRBV9 and TRBJ2-1; the match to TRBD2 covers 9 bases. CDR1 and CDR2 from the germline V gene are SGDLS and YYNGEE. This CDR3 spans 15 amino acids. Trimming at V came to 3 bases and at J to 5 bases, leaving 6 bases not matched to a gene. The CDR3 DNA reads TGTGCCAGCAGCGCAAGACTAGCGGAAAACAATGAGCAGTTCTTC. Translation gives CASSARLAENNEQFF.

The V gene is TRBV5-1, the J gene TRBJ2-3; 8 bases align to TRBD1. Losses at the gene ends were 0 bases for V and 8 bases for J; bases not matched to a gene: 14. The CDR3 is 17 residues long. Per germline, CDR1 SGHRS and CDR2 YFSETQ. CDR3 region: CASSLDQGARETGTQYF. The CDR3 DNA is TGCGCCAGCAGCTTGGATCAGGGGGCGCGAGAAACCGGTACGCAGTATTTT. Looking up the rest from reference TRBV5-1 and TRBJ2-3 gives the full variable domain: KAGVTQTPRYLIKTRGQQVTLSCSPISGHRSVSWYQQTPGQGLQFLFEYFSETQRNKGNFPGRFSGRQFSNSRSEMNVSTLELGDSALYLCASSLDQGARETGTQYFGPGTRLTVL.

The CDR3 reads CSAPMAEGYTF. The CDR3, as DNA: TGCAGTGCCCCCATGGCGGAAGGCTACACCTTC. The gene calls are TRBV20-1 and TRBJ1-2; D is undetermined. This CDR3 is built from 11 residues. Trimming took off 6 bases at V and 8 bases at J, with 13 bases between the two ends. Germline CDR1 is DFQATT and CDR2 is SNEGSKA (reference sequence).

The J gene is TRBJ2-7, the V gene TRBV29-1; D tentatively fits TRBD1 or TRBD2 (6 bases each). Trimming took off 7 bases at V and 3 bases at J, with 10 bases between the two ends. There are 11 residues in the CDR3. Germline V gene lookup returns CDR1 SQVTM and CDR2 ANQGSEA. CDR3 nucleotide sequence: TGCAGCGGGGGGGACAACTACGAGCAGTACTTC. Protein product: CSGGDNYEQYF.

This clone showed up just a few times. The chain employs TRBV11-3 and TRBJ2-1, with D tentatively TRBD2 (6 bases). This CDR3 is 16 amino acids long. Germline CDR1 is SGHNT and CDR2 is YENEEA. The V gene lost 5 bases and the J gene lost 7 bases, with 21 bases spanning the gap. DNA of the CDR3: TGTGCCAGCAGCCCGTCTAGCGTCTCATGGGAGAATGAGCAGTTCTTC. Its translation: CASSPSSVSWENEQFF.

V gene TRBV30 combines with J gene TRBJ1-2; weak D call: TRBD1 (6 bases). V was cut by 0 bases and J by 6 bases, with 11 bases left in between. Per germline, CDR1 GTSNPN and CDR2 SVGIG (reference sequence). This CDR3 has 13 residues. The CDR3 DNA sequence: TGTGCCTGGAGTGTACGCGGGGGGCATGGCTACACCTTC. Amino acids: CAWSVRGGHGYTF.